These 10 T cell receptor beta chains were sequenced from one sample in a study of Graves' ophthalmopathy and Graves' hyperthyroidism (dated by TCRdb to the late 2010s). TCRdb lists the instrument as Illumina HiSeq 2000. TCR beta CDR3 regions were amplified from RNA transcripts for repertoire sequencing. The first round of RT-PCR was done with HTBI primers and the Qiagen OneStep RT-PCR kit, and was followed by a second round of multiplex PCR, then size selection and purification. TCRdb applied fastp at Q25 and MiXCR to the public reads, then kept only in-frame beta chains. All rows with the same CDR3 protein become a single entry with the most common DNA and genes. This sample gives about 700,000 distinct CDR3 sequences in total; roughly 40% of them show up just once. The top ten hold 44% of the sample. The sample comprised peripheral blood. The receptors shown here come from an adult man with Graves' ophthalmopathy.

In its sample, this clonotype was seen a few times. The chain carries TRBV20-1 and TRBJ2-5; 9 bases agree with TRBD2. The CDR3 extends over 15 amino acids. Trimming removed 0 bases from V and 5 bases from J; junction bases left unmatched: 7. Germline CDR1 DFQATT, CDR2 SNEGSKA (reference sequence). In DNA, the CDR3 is TGCAGTGCTAGAGATTTGGGACTAGCTCGCGAGACCCAGTACTTC. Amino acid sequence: CSARDLGLARETQYF.

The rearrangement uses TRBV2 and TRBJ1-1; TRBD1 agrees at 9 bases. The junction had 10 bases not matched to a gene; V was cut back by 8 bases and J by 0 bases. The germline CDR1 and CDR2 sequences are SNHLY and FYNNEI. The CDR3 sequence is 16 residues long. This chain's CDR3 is CASGGTGGTLNTEAFF. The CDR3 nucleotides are TGTGCCAGCGGGGGTACAGGGGGCACCTTGAACACTGAAGCTTTCTTT.

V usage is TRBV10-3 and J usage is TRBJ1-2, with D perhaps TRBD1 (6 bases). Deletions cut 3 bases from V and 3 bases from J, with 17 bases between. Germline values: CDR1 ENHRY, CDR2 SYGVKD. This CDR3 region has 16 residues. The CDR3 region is CAISDSPGVADYGYTF. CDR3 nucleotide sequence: TGTGCCATCAGTGATTCTCCAGGGGTCGCGGACTATGGCTACACCTTC.

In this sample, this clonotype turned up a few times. CDR3 DNA: TGTGCCAGCAGCTTGGTTTTAGCGGGGTCAGAGACCCAGTACTTC. Protein product: CASSLVLAGSETQYF. V gene TRBV25-1 combines with J gene TRBJ2-5; 8 bases fit TRBD2. V lost 6 bases, J lost 4 bases, and 10 bases stayed unmatched. The length of the CDR3 is 15 residues. Germline V lookup: CDR1 MGHDK, CDR2 SYGVNS.

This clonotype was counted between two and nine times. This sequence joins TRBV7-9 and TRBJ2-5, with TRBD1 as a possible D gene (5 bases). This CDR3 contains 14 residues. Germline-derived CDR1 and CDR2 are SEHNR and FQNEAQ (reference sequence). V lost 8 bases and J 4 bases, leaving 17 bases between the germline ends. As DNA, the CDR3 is TGTGCCAGCCACAGGAGTTACGGCGGAGAGACCCAGTACTTC. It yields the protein CASHRSYGGETQYF.

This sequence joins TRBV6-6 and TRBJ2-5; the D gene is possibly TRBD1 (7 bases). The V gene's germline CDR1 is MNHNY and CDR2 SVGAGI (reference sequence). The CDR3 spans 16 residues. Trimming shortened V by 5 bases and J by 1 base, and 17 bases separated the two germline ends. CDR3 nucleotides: TGTGCCAGCAGTAGGGGGGACAGCTTTAGCCAAGAGACCCAGTACTTC. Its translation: CASSRGDSFSQETQYF.

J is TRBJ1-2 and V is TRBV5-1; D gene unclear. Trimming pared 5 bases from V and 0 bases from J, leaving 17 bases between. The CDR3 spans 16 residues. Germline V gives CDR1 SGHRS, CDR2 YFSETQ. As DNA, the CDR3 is TGCGCCAGCAGTAAGGACCCCGGGCCAGCTAACTATGGCTACACCTTC. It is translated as CASSKDPGPANYGYTF.

The CDR3 sequence is CASSYRDRKDTQYF. The CDR3 DNA sequence: TGTGCCAGCAGTTACCGGGACCGGAAAGATACGCAGTATTTT. The chain recombines TRBV6-6 with TRBJ2-3; D may match TRBD1 or TRBD2 (5 bases each). The CDR3 runs to 14 residues. Germline CDR1 and CDR2: MNHNY and SVGAGI (reference sequence). Trimming pared 2 bases from V and 5 bases from J, leaving 11 bases between.

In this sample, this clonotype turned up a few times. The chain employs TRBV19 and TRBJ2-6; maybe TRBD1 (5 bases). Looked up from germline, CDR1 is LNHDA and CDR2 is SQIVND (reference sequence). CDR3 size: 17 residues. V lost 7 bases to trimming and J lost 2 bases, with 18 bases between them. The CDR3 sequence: CASNSPGIYTGANVLTF. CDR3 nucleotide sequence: TGTGCCAGTAACTCCCCAGGGATTTATACTGGGGCCAACGTCCTGACTTTC.

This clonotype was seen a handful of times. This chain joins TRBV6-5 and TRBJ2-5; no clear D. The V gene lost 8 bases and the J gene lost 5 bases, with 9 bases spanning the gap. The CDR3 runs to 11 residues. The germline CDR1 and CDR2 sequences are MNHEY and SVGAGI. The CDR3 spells CASQSRETQYF. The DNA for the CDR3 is TGTGCCAGCCAATCGAGGGAGACCCAGTACTTC.